The 3 T cell receptor beta chains in this list originate from one sample, sequenced in a study of blood T cell repertoires in COVID-19. Assay used: immunoSEQ multiplex PCR; TCRdb lists only in-frame clones, some missing. The data hold about 94,000 clones, with approximately 83% observed a single time. The material sequenced was peripheral blood. The receptor source for this set is a man aged 60 to 69 with acute or convalescent COVID-19.

CDR3 amino acids: CASSERTGFEQYF. CDR3 nucleotides: TGTGCCAGCAGCGAAAGGACAGGGTTCGAGCAGTACTTC. This chain joins TRBV9 and TRBJ2-7; 8 nucleotides line up with TRBD1. The length of the CDR3 is 13 residues. CDR1 is SGDLS and CDR2 is YYNGEE in the germline V gene. The ends lost 3 bases at V and 6 bases at J; junction bases unmatched: 5.

The chain carries TRBV5-6 and TRBJ1-2, with TRBD1 identical over 9 bases. Germline V gene sequence: CDR1 SGHDT, CDR2 YYEEEE. The CDR3 spans 14 residues. The trim removed 4 bases at V and 4 bases at J, leaving 5 bases unmatched. The CDR3 nucleotides are TGTGCCAGCAGCCCCGGACAGGGGAGCTATGGCTACACCTTC. Translation gives CASSPGQGSYGYTF. Filled out from reference TRBV5-6 and TRBJ1-2, the complete variable domain reads DAGVTQSPTHLIKTRGQQVTLRCSPKSGHDTVSWYQQALGQGPQFIFQYYEEEERQRGNFPDRFSGHQFPNYSSELNVNALLLGDSALYLCASSPGQGSYGYTFGSGTRLTVV.

The chain is built from TRBV18 and TRBJ2-7; D is perhaps TRBD1 (5 bases). Germline V gene data show CDR1 as KGHSH and CDR2 as LQKENI. Trimming took off 3 bases at V and 2 bases at J, with 14 bases between the two ends. The CDR3 contains 15 residues. The CDR3 here is CASSPSRDTPYEQYF. CDR3 in DNA: TGTGCCAGCTCACCCAGCAGGGATACCCCCTACGAGCAGTACTTC.